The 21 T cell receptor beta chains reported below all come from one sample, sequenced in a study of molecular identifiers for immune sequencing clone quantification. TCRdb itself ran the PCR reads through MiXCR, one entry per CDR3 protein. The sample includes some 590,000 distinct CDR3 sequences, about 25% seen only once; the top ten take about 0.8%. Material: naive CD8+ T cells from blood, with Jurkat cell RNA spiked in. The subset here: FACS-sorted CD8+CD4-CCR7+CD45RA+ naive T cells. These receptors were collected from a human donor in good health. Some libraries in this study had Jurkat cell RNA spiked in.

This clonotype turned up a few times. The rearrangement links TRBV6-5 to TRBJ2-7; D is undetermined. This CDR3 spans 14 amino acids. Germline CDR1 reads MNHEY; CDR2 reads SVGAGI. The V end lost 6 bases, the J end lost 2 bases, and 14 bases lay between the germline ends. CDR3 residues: CASSPSPQTYEQYF. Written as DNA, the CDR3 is TGTGCCAGCAGCCCCTCCCCACAAACCTACGAGCAGTACTTC.

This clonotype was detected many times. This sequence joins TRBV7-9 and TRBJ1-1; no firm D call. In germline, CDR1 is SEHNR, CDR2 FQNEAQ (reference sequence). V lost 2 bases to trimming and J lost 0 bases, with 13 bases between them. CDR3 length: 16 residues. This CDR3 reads CASSLPEGNMNTEAFF. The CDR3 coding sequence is TGTGCCAGCAGCTTACCTGAGGGAAACATGAACACTGAAGCTTTCTTT.

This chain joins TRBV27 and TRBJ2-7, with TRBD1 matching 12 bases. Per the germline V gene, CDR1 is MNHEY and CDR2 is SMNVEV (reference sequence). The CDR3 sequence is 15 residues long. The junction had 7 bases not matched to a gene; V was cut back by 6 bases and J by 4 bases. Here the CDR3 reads CASRPRDRGLYEQYF. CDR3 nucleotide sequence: TGTGCCAGCAGGCCCCGGGACAGGGGGCTTTACGAGCAGTACTTC.

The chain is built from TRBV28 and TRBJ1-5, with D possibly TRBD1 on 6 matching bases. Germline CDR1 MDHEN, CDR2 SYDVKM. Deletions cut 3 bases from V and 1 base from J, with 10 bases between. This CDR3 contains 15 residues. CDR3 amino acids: CASSFRGLSNQPQHF. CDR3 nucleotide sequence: TGTGCCAGCAGTTTCAGGGGCCTCAGCAATCAGCCCCAGCATTTT.

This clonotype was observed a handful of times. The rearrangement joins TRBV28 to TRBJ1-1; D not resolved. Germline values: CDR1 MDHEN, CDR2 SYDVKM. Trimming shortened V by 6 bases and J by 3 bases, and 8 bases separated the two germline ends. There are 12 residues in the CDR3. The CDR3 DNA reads TGTGCCAGCAGAGACCACCACACTGAAGCTTTCTTT. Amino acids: CASRDHHTEAFF.

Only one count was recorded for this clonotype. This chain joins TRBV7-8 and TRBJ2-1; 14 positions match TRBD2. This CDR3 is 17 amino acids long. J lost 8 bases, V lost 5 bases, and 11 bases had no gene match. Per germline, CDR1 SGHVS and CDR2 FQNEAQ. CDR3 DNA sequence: TGTGCCAGCAGCGACGACCGACTAGCGGGGGGGAAGGATGAGCAGTTCTTC. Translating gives CASSDDRLAGGKDEQFF. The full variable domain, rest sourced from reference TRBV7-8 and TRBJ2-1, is GAGVSQSPRYKVAKRGQDVALRCDPISGHVSLFWYQQALGQGPEFLTYFQNEAQLDKSGLPSDRFFAERPEGSVSTLKIQRTQQEDSAVYLCASSDDRLAGGKDEQFFGPGTRLTVL.

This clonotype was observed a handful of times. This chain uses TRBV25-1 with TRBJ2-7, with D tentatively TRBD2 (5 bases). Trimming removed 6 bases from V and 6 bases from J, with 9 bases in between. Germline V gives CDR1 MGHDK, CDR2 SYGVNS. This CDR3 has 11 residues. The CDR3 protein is CASRRGREQYF. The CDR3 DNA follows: TGTGCCAGCAGGCGCGGGCGCGAGCAGTACTTC.

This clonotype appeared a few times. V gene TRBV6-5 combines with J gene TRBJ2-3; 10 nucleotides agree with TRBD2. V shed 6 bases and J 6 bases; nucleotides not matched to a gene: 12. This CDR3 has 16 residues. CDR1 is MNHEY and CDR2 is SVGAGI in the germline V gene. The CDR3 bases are TGTGCCAGCAGCCACCACAGCGGGGGGGCGGGGGATACGCAGTATTTT. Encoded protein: CASSHHSGGAGDTQYF.

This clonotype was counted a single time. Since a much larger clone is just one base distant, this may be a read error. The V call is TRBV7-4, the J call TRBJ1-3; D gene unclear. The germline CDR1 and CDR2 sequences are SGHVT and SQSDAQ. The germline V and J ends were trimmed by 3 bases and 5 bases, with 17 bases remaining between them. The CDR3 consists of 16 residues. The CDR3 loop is CASSFERSRDRNTIYF. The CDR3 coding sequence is TGTGCCAGCAGCTTTGAGCGCAGTCGTGATAGAAACACCATATATTTT.

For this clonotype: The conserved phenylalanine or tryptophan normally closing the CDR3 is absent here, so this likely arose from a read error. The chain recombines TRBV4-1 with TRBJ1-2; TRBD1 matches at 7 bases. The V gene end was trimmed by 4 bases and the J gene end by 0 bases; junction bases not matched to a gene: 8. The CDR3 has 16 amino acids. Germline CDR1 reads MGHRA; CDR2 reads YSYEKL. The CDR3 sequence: CASSPVPGQSNYGYTL. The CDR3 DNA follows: TGCGCCAGCAGCCCCGTACCGGGACAGTCTAACTATGGCTACACCCTC.

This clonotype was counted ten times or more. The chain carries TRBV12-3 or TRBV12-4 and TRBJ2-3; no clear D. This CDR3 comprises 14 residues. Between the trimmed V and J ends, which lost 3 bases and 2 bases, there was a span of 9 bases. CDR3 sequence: CASSLASITDTQYF. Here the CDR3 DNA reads TGTGCCAGCAGTTTGGCCTCAATCACAGATACGCAGTATTTT.

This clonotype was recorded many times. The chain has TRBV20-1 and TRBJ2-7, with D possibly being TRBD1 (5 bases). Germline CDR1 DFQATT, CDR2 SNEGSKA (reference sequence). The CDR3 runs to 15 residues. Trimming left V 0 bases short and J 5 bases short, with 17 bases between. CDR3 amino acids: CSARERGHVANEQYF. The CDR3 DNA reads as TGCAGTGCTAGAGAAAGGGGCCATGTCGCCAACGAGCAGTACTTC.

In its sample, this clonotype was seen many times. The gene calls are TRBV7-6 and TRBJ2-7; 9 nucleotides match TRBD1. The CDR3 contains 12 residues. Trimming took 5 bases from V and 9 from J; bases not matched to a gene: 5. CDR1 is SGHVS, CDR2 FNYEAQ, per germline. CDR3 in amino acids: CASSPGTGLQYF. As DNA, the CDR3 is TGTGCCAGCAGCCCCGGGACAGGGCTGCAGTACTTC. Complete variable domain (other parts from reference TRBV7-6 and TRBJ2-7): GAGVSQSPRYKVTKRGQDVALRCDPISGHVSLYWYRQALGQGPEFLTYFNYEAQQDKSGLPNDRFSAERPEGSISTLTIQRTEQRDSAMYRCASSPGTGLQYFGPGTRLTVT.

In nucleotides, the CDR3 is TGTGCCAGCAGCGAGGGGACAGGGTTTGGCGGGGAGCTGTTTTTT. It translates to CASSEGTGFGGELFF. The J gene is TRBJ2-2, the V gene TRBV9, with 9 bases matching TRBD1. CDR3 length: 15 amino acids. J was trimmed by 7 bases and V by 3 bases; bases with no gene match: 7. In germline, CDR1 is SGDLS, CDR2 YYNGEE.

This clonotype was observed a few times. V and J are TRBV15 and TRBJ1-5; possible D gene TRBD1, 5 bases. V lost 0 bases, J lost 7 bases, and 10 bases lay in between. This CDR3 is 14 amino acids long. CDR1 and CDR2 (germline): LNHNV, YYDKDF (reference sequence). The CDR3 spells CATSRDRGDQPQHF. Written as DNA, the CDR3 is TGTGCCACCAGCAGAGATAGAGGGGACCAGCCCCAGCATTTT.

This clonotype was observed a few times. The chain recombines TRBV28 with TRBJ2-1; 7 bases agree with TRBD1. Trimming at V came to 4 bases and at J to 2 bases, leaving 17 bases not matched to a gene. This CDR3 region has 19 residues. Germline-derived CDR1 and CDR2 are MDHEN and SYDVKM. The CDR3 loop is CASSSPLPSRQGAYNEQFF. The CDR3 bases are TGTGCCAGCAGTTCACCCCTGCCGTCCAGACAGGGTGCCTACAATGAGCAGTTCTTC.

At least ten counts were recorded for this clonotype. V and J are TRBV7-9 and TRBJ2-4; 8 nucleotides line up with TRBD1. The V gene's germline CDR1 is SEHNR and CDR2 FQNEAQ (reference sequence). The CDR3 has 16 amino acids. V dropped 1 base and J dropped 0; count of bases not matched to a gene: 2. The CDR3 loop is CASSLGQGQAKNIQYF. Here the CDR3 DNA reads TGTGCCAGCAGCTTAGGACAGGGGCAAGCCAAAAACATTCAGTACTTC.

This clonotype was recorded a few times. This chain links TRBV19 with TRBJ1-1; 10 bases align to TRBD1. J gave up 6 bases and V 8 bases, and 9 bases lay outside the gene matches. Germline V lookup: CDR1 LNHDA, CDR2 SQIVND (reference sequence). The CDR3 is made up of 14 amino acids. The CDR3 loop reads CASDPGQGFAEAFF. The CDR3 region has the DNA TGTGCCAGTGACCCGGGACAGGGGTTCGCTGAAGCTTTCTTT.

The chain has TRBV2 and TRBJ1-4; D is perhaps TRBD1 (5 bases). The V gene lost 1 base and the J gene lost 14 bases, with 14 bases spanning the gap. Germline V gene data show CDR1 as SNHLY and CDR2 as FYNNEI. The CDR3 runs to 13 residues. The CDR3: CASSEGGDGGLFF. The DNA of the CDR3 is TGTGCCAGCAGTGAAGGGGGGGACGGCGGGCTGTTTTTT. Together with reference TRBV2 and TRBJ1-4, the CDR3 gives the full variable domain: EPEVTQTPSHQVTQMGQEVILRCVPISNHLYFYWYRQILGQKVEFLVSFYNNEISEKSEIFDDQFSVERPDGSNFTLKIRSTKLEDSAMYFCASSEGGDGGLFFGSGTQLSVL.

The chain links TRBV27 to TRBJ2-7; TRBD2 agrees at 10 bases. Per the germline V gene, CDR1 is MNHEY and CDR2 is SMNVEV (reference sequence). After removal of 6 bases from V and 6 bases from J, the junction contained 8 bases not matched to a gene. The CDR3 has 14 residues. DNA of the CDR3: TGTGCCAGCAGCCCCCGGACTAGCGGCGGCGAGCAGTACTTC. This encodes CASSPRTSGGEQYF.

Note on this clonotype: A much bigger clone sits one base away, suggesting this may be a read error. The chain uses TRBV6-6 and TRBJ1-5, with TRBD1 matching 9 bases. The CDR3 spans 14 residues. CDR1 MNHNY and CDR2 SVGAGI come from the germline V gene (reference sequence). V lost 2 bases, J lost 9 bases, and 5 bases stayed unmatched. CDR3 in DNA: TGTGCCAGCAGTTACGGGACAGGGCGGCTGCCCCAGCATTTT. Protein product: CASSYGTGRLPQHF.